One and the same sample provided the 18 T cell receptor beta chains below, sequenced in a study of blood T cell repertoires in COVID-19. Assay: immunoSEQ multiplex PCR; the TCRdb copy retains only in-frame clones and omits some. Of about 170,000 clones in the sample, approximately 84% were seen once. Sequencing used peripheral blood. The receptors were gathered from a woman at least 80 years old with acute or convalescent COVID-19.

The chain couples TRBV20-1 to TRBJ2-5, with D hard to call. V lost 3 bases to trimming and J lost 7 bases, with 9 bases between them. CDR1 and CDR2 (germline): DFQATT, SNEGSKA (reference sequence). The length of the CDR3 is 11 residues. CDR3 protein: CSASLVATQYF. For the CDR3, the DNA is TGCAGTGCTAGTTTGGTGGCGACCCAGTACTTC.

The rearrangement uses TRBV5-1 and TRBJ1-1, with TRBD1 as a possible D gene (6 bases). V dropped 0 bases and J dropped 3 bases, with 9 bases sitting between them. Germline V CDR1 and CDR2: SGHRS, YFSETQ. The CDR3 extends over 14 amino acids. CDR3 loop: CASSLGYRDTEAFF. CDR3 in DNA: TGCGCCAGCAGCTTGGGGTACAGGGACACTGAAGCTTTCTTT.

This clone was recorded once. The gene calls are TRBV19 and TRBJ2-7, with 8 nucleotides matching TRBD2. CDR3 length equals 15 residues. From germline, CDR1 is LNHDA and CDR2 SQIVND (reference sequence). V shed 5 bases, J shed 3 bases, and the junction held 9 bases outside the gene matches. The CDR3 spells CASSLPAGDYYEQYF. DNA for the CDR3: TGTGCCAGTAGTTTACCAGCGGGAGACTACTACGAGCAGTACTTC.

In nucleotides, the CDR3 is TGTGCCAGCAGCTTGGGGTGGCGGGGGCAAGAGACCCAGTACTTC. Protein sequence: CASSLGWRGQETQYF. The rearrangement uses TRBV5-6 and TRBJ2-5, with TRBD2 matching 7 bases. Germline V gene lookup returns CDR1 SGHDT and CDR2 YYEEEE. The CDR3 length is 15 residues. Germline trimming cut 0 bases from V and 2 bases from J; bases unmatched to any gene: 4.

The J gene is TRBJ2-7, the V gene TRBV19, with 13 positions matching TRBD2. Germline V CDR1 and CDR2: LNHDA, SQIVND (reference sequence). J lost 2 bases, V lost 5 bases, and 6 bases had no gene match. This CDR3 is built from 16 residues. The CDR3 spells CASSEATSGGTYEQYF. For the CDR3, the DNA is TGTGCCAGTAGTGAGGCGACTAGCGGGGGGACCTACGAGCAGTACTTC. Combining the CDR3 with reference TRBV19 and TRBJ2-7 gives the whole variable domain DGGITQSPKYLFRKEGQNVTLSCEQNLNHDAMYWYRQDPGQGLRLIYYSQIVNDFQKGDIAEGYSVSREKKESFPLTVTSAQKNPTAFYLCASSEATSGGTYEQYFGPGTRLTVT.

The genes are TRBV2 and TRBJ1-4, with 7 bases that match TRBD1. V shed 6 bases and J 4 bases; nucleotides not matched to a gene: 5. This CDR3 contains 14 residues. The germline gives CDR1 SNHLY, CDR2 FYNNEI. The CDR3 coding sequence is TGTGCCAGCAGGGGGGACAGTGATAATGAAAAACTGTTTTTT. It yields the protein CASRGDSDNEKLFF.

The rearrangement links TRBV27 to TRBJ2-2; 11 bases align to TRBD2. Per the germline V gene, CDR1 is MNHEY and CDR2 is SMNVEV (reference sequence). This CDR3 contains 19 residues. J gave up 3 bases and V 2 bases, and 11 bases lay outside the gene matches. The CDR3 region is CASSLRLAGGLLDTGELFF. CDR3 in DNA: TGTGCCAGCAGTTTAAGGCTAGCGGGAGGACTCCTAGACACCGGGGAGCTGTTTTTT.

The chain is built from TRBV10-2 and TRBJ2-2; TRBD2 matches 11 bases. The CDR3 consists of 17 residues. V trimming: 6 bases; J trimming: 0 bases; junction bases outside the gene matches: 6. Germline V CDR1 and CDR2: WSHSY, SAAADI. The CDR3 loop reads CASRSLAGEANTGELFF. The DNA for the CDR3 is TGCGCCAGCAGATCACTAGCGGGAGAGGCGAACACCGGGGAGCTGTTTTTT.

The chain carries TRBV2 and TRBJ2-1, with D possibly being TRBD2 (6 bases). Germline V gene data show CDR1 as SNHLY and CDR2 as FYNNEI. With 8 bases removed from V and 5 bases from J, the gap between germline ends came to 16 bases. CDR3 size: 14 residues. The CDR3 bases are TGTGCCAGCTCATCCTCGGGGAGGCACAATGAGCAGTTCTTC. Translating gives CASSSSGRHNEQFF.

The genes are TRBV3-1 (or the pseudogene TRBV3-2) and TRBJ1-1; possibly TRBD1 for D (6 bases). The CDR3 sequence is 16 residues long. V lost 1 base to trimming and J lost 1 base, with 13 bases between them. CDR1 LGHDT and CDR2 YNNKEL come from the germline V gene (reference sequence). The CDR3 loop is CASSQVPDRGNTEAFF. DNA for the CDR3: TGTGCCAGCAGCCAAGTCCCGGACAGAGGGAACACTGAAGCTTTCTTT.

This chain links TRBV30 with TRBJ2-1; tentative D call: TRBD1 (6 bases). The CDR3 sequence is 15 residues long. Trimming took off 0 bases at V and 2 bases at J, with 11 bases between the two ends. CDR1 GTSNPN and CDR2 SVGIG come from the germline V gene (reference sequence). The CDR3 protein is CAWSVRGSAYNEQFF. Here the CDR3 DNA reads TGTGCCTGGAGTGTAAGGGGGAGCGCCTACAATGAGCAGTTCTTC.

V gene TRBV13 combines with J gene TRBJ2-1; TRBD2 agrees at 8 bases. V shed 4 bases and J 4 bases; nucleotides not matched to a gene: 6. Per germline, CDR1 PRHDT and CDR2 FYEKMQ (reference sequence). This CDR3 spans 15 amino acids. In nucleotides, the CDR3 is TGTGCCAGCAGCTCCGTAGCGGGAAGGTACAATGAGCAGTTCTTC. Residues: CASSSVAGRYNEQFF.

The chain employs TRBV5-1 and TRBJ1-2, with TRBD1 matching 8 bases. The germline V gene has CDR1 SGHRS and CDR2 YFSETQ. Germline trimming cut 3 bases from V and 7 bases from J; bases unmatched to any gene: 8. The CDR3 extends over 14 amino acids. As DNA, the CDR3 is TGCGCCAGCAGCTCTCAGGGGGCGCCGGGTGGCTACACCTTC. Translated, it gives CASSSQGAPGGYTF.

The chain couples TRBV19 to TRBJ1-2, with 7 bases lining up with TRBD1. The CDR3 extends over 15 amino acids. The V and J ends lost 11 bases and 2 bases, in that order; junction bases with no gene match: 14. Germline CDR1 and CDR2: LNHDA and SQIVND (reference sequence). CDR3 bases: TGTGCCCCACCCCCCGGAACAGGGGAGAACTATGGCTACACCTTC. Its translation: CAPPPGTGENYGYTF.

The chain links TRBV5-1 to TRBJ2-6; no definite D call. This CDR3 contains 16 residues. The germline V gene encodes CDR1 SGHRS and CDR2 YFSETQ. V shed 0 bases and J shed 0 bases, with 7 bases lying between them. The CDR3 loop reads CASSLDSLSGANVLTF. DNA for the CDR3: TGCGCCAGCAGCTTGGACAGCCTCTCTGGGGCCAACGTCCTGACTTTC. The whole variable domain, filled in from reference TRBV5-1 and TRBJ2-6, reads KAGVTQTPRYLIKTRGQQVTLSCSPISGHRSVSWYQQTPGQGLQFLFEYFSETQRNKGNFPGRFSGRQFSNSRSEMNVSTLELGDSALYLCASSLDSLSGANVLTFGAGSRLTVL.

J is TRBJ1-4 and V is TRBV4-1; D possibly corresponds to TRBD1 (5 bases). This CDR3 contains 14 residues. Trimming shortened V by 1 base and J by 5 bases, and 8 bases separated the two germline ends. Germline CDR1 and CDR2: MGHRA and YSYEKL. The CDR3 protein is CASSQVGGNEKLFF. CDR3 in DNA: TGCGCCAGCAGCCAAGTGGGGGGGAATGAAAAACTGTTTTTT.

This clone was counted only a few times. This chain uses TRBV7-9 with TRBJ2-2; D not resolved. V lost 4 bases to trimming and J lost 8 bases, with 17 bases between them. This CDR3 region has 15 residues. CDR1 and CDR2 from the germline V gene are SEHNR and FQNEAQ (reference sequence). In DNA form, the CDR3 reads TGTGCCAGCAGCTCACTTACCGGGTATCAGGGGGAGCTGTTTTTT. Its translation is CASSSLTGYQGELFF.

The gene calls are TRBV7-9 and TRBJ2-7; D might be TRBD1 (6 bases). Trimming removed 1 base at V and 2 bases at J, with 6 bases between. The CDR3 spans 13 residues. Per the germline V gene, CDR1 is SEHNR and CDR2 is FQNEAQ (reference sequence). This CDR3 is CASSLGTAYEQYF. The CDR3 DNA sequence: TGTGCCAGCAGCTTAGGGACAGCCTACGAGCAGTACTTC.